The TCR beta chain described here comes from a study of T-cell reconstitution after alpha-beta-depleted transplantation in children. V trimming: 4 bases; J trimming: 6 bases; junction bases outside the gene matches: 8. The CDR3 loop spans 16 amino acids. Per the germline V gene, CDR1 is KGHDR and CDR2 is SFDVKD. This clonotype was recorded at least ten times. TCRbeta library preparation incorporated unique molecular identifiers. TCRdb re-analysed the PCR reads in MiXCR, keeping a single row per CDR3 protein. The profile shows 250,000 to 350,000 distinct CDR3 sequences, 9.9% of them singletons. This TCR was recovered from a human donor who donated a stem cell graft to a child with SCID. V gene TRBV24-1 combines with J gene TRBJ2-1; 10 bases are a match to TRBD1. The specimen was PBMCs from the stem cell graft donor, collected from the stem cell graft. In nucleotides, the CDR3 is TGTGCCACCAGTGACCAAGACAGGGGGCAGATCAATGAGCAGTTCTTC. This encodes CATSDQDRGQINEQFF.